Listed here are 32 T cell receptor beta chains from one sample, sequenced in a study of CD8+CD57+ T cells in acquired aplastic anemia. Which antigens these TCRs recognize remains unknown. General study points: Patients carried CD8+CD57+ cells that were less diverse than their total CD4+ and CD8+ pools.

CD8+CD57+ cell expansion had been shown by flow cytometry in patients chosen for sequencing. TCR beta VDJ and CDR3 profiles were obtained from a genomic DNA template. Each CDR3 protein gets one entry after TCRdb re-called the reads with MiXCR. The sample shows around 17,000 distinct CDR3 sequences, approximately 40% of them seen only once. Sequencing used CD8+CD57+ T cells sorted from PBMCs. Regarding subset: bead-enriched CD8+CD57+ effector memory T cells from SAA patients. Source of these receptors: a human donor with aplastic anemia.

The V and J genes are TRBV4-1 and TRBJ2-1; 9 nucleotides align to TRBD2. Germline V gene data show CDR1 as MGHRA and CDR2 as YSYEKL. The V gene end was trimmed by 6 bases and the J gene end by 5 bases; junction bases not matched to a gene: 8. The CDR3 covers 15 residues. DNA of the CDR3: TGCGCCAGCAGTCCCAGGGGACTAGCTAACAATGAGCAGTTCTTC. It is translated as CASSPRGLANNEQFF.

This sequence joins TRBV24-1 and TRBJ1-5; D unclear. V was shortened by 5 bases and J by 0 bases, with 16 bases between the two germline ends. In germline, CDR1 is KGHDR, CDR2 SFDVKD. The CDR3 has 17 residues. The CDR3 coding sequence is TGTGCCACCAGTGGCAAAGGTTCACACTATAGCAATCAGCCCCAGCATTTT. Its translation: CATSGKGSHYSNQPQHF.

On this clonotype itself: With a much larger clone just one base away, this may be a read error. The missing conserved phenylalanine or tryptophan at the end of this CDR3 makes a read error likely. The DNA is left out, because the CDR3 cannot be placed on it with certainty; the CDR3 is given as TCRdb lists it. The chain couples TRBV28 to TRBJ1-2; TRBD1 is the table's D call and was not checked against the DNA. Inclusive of both ends, the CDR3 amounts to 8 amino acids. From germline, CDR1 is MDHEN and CDR2 SYDVKM. The CDR3 reads CASGAKPS.

In this sample, this clonotype turned up a few times. V and J are TRBV2 and TRBJ1-2; tentatively, D is TRBD1 (6 bases). In germline, CDR1 is SNHLY, CDR2 FYNNEI. The CDR3 runs 16 residues. The V end lost 6 bases, the J end lost 3 bases, and 20 bases lay between the germline ends. Here the CDR3 DNA reads TGTGCCAGCAGCCGAAACAGGGCCCGTCTAGACTATGGCTACACCTTC. This encodes CASSRNRARLDYGYTF. Variable domain in full (rest from reference TRBV2 and TRBJ1-2): EPEVTQTPSHQVTQMGQEVILRCVPISNHLYFYWYRQILGQKVEFLVSFYNNEISEKSEIFDDQFSVERPDGSNFTLKIRSTKLEDSAMYFCASSRNRARLDYGYTFGSGTRLTVV.

The V gene is TRBV20-1, the J gene TRBJ1-1; D is ambiguous. Germline CDR1 is DFQATT and CDR2 is SNEGSKA (reference sequence). The CDR3 has 14 amino acids. The V end lost 5 bases, the J end lost 0 bases, and 13 bases lay between the germline ends. CDR3 protein: CSARPKFLNTEAFF. In DNA, the CDR3 is TGCAGTGCTCGCCCGAAATTCTTGAACACTGAAGCTTTCTTT.

This clonotype was observed many times. The rearrangement joins TRBV12-3 or TRBV12-4 to TRBJ1-1; D perhaps matches TRBD1 (5 bases). The CDR3 is 15 amino acids. The V end was cut by 7 bases, the J end by 4 bases, with 19 bases between. The CDR3 protein is CASTPPGGGGTEAFF. The DNA for the CDR3 is TGTGCCAGCACCCCGCCCGGGGGTGGGGGCACTGAAGCTTTCTTT.

The chain carries TRBV20-1 and TRBJ1-1; TRBD1 is a possible D gene (6 bases). Germline V gene data show CDR1 as DFQATT and CDR2 as SNEGSKA (reference sequence). Trimming took 8 bases from V and 2 from J, leaving 12 bases between them. The CDR3 loop spans 12 amino acids. This CDR3 is CSLIQGNTEAFF. The CDR3 DNA reads as TGCAGTCTGATACAGGGAAACACTGAAGCTTTCTTT.

The chain has TRBV7-3 and TRBJ2-1; 16 bases line up with TRBD2. The trim removed 1 base at V and 9 bases at J, leaving 3 bases unmatched. Germline V lookup: CDR1 SGHTA, CDR2 FQGTGA. CDR3 length: 16 amino acids. The CDR3 protein is CASSLRGLAGGSEQFF. The CDR3 DNA is TGTGCCAGCAGCTTAAGGGGACTAGCGGGAGGGAGTGAGCAGTTCTTC.

This clonotype has at least ten counts. The CDR3 loop reads CASSEQPGTGLSGANVLTF. CDR3 in DNA: TGTGCCAGCAGCGAACAGCCGGGGACAGGGCTCTCTGGGGCCAACGTCCTGACTTTC. This rearrangement joins TRBV9 to TRBJ2-6; 9 bases match TRBD1. The J segment lost 0 bases and the V segment lost 3 bases, leaving 10 bases of the junction unmatched. The CDR3 runs to 19 residues. Germline V CDR1 and CDR2: SGDLS, YYNGEE.

This clonotype came up a few times. The chain couples TRBV7-3 to TRBJ2-1; D is perhaps TRBD1 or TRBD2 (6 bases each). V was shortened by 0 bases and J by 3 bases, with 9 bases between the two germline ends. The CDR3 covers 15 residues. Germline-derived CDR1 and CDR2 are SGHTA and FQGTGA. CDR3 in DNA: TGTGCCAGCAGCTTAACGGGGGGACACTACAATGAGCAGTTCTTC. Protein sequence: CASSLTGGHYNEQFF.

This chain joins TRBV25-1 and TRBJ1-2, with D perhaps matching TRBD1 (5 bases). CDR3 length equals 15 residues. Trimming removed 3 bases from V and 4 bases from J, with 15 bases in between. Germline V gene sequence: CDR1 MGHDK, CDR2 SYGVNS. DNA for the CDR3: TGTGCCAGCAGTGATCTTAGCTTCGGGGGCTATGGCTACACCTTC. It encodes CASSDLSFGGYGYTF.

This rearrangement joins TRBV7-3 to TRBJ2-1, with TRBD2 matching over 8 bases. Per the germline V gene, CDR1 is SGHTA and CDR2 is FQGTGA. With V trimmed by 5 bases and J by 7 bases, 10 bases remained unmatched. The CDR3 has 15 residues. The CDR3 sequence: CASSPSLGRVNEQFF. DNA for the CDR3: TGTGCCAGCAGCCCATCTCTCGGGAGGGTGAATGAGCAGTTCTTC.

The V and J genes are TRBV27 and TRBJ2-1, with a tentative D call TRBD1 (5 bases). Looked up from germline, CDR1 is MNHEY and CDR2 is SMNVEV (reference sequence). The CDR3 has 17 amino acids. V gave up 2 bases and J gave up 4 bases, with 18 bases separating them. DNA for the CDR3: TGTGCCAGCAGTTTAACCCCAGGGCCGAAGATATACAATGAGCAGTTCTTC. Amino acid sequence: CASSLTPGPKIYNEQFF.

This clonotype was observed a handful of times. V gene TRBV2 combines with J gene TRBJ2-7; no reliable D call. The CDR3 has 14 amino acids. The germline V and J ends were trimmed by 6 bases and 4 bases, with 16 bases remaining between them. Germline CDR1 is SNHLY and CDR2 is FYNNEI. This CDR3 is CASSGRSSIYEQYF. The CDR3 DNA sequence: TGTGCCAGCAGCGGGCGTAGTTCAATATACGAGCAGTACTTC.

This clonotype has just a few counts. A read error may produce the germline difference seen at one junction end. The genes are TRBV20-1 and TRBJ2-1, with 10 nucleotides matching TRBD2. Germline V gene data show CDR1 as DFQATT and CDR2 as SNEGSKA (reference sequence). The CDR3 spans 14 residues. This chain's CDR3 is CSARERGGTYEQFF. DNA of the CDR3: TGCAGTGCAAGAGAGCGGGGGGGAACCTACGAGCAGTTCTTC.

This clonotype was counted only a few times. This may stem from a read error, because a much larger clone lies one nucleotide away. The V gene is TRBV6-5, the J gene TRBJ2-1, with D unresolved. The CDR3 sequence is 13 residues long. The germline CDR1 and CDR2 sequences are MNHEY and SVGAGI. CDR3 coding DNA: TGTGCCAGCAGTTACTCTGATAACAATGAGCAGCTCTTC. Its protein is CASSYSDNNEQLF.

V gene TRBV9 combines with J gene TRBJ2-7, with D perhaps TRBD1 or TRBD2 (5 bases each). This CDR3 is 15 amino acids long. V lost 3 bases and J lost 2, with 15 bases in between. Germline loops: CDR1 SGDLS, CDR2 YYNGEE. CDR3 protein: CASSAEGLATYEQYF. DNA for the CDR3: TGTGCCAGCAGCGCCGAGGGGCTAGCTACCTACGAGCAGTACTTC.

In its sample, this clonotype was seen a few times. This sequence joins TRBV5-1 and TRBJ2-1; TRBD2 aligns across 15 bases. This CDR3 spans 15 amino acids. The V segment lost 3 bases and the J segment 9 bases; nucleotides outside the gene matches: 4. Germline assignment: CDR1 SGHRS and CDR2 YFSETQ. CDR3 DNA sequence: TGCGCCAGCAGCTCGTGGACTAGCGGGAGGGTTGAGCAGTTCTTC. It specifies CASSSWTSGRVEQFF.

The gene calls are TRBV5-1 and TRBJ2-2; TRBD2 is a possible D gene (6 bases). Trimming removed 4 bases from V and 3 bases from J, with 16 bases in between. Per germline, CDR1 SGHRS and CDR2 YFSETQ. The length of the CDR3 is 16 residues. The CDR3 bases are TGCGCCAGCAGCCCCTCCGGGGGTCTCGACACCGGGGAGCTGTTTTTT. Its translation is CASSPSGGLDTGELFF.

The chain joins TRBV5-1 to TRBJ2-3; 9 nucleotides agree with TRBD1. CDR3 length equals 17 residues. J lost 5 bases, V lost 1 base, and 11 bases had no gene match. Germline lookup yields CDR1 SGHRS and CDR2 YFSETQ. The CDR3 DNA sequence: TGCGCCAGCAGCTTGACTGGACAGGGGTATTTAGAAGATACGCAGTATTTT. Translated: CASSLTGQGYLEDTQYF.

This clonotype was counted at least ten times. The rearrangement joins TRBV10-3 to TRBJ2-7; the D is unclear. V lost 3 bases to trimming and J lost 2 bases, with 5 bases between them. Germline-derived CDR1 and CDR2 are ENHRY and SYGVKD. The CDR3 consists of 12 residues. CDR3: CAISDETYEQYF. The CDR3 nucleotides are TGTGCCATCAGTGATGAGACCTACGAGCAGTACTTC.

This clonotype turned up a few times. V usage is TRBV9 and J usage is TRBJ2-3, with D possibly called TRBD1 or TRBD2 (5 bases each). Trimming removed 3 bases from V and 6 bases from J, with 8 bases in between. The CDR3 runs to 12 residues. CDR1 is SGDLS, CDR2 YYNGEE, per germline. The CDR3 spells CASSGEGDTQYF. The CDR3 nucleotides read TGTGCCAGCAGCGGAGAGGGGGATACGCAGTATTTT.

This chain joins TRBV7-3 and TRBJ1-3, with D possibly matching TRBD1 (5 bases). CDR1 and CDR2 (germline): SGHTA, FQGTGA. The CDR3 covers 12 residues. Trimming took 4 bases from V and 8 from J, leaving 9 bases between them. For the CDR3, the DNA is TGTGCCAGCAGCTCACCGGGGGACACCATATATTTT. Its translation: CASSSPGDTIYF.

This rearrangement joins TRBV7-2 to TRBJ2-1; 7 bases are a match to TRBD2. Trimming at V came to 5 bases and at J to 6 bases, leaving 4 bases not matched to a gene. The germline gives CDR1 SGHTA, CDR2 FQGNSA. The CDR3 consists of 13 residues. The CDR3 is CASSPRGVNEQFF. Written as DNA, the CDR3 is TGTGCCAGCAGCCCCCGGGGGGTCAATGAGCAGTTCTTC. Full variable domain (missing parts from reference TRBV7-2 and TRBJ2-1): GAGVSQSPSNKVTEKGKDVELRCDPISGHTALYWYRQSLGQGLEFLIYFQGNSAPDKSGLPSDRFSAERTGGSVSTLTIQRTQQEDSAVYLCASSPRGVNEQFFGPGTRLTVL.

This clonotype was counted many times. CDR3 loop: CATSRDSSYEQYF. The CDR3 DNA reads as TGTGCCACCAGCAGGGACAGCTCCTACGAGCAGTACTTC. The chain recombines TRBV15 with TRBJ2-7; D perhaps matches TRBD1 (6 bases). This CDR3 region has 13 residues. The germline gives CDR1 LNHNV, CDR2 YYDKDF (reference sequence). V gave up 3 bases and J gave up 0 bases, with 6 bases separating them. The full variable domain, with the rest looked up from reference TRBV15 and TRBJ2-7, is DAMVIQNPRYQVTQFGKPVTLSCSQTLNHNVMYWYQQKSSQAPKLLFHYYDKDFNNEADTPDNFQSRRPNTSFCFLDIRSPGLGDTAMYLCATSRDSSYEQYFGPGTRLTVT.

The rearrangement links TRBV7-2 to TRBJ2-1; 10 nucleotides line up with TRBD2. Germline CDR1 SGHTA, CDR2 FQGNSA. CDR3 length: 15 amino acids. With 0 bases clipped from V and 7 bases from J, the junction kept 3 bases outside the gene matches. The CDR3 reads CASSLASGGANEQFF. The CDR3 region has the DNA TGTGCCAGCAGCTTAGCCAGCGGGGGGGCAAATGAGCAGTTCTTC.

This clonotype was seen only a few times. The rearrangement uses TRBV20-1 and TRBJ2-7; 11 bases line up with TRBD2. The V and J ends lost 2 bases and 1 base, in that order; junction bases with no gene match: 4. The CDR3 loop spans 15 amino acids. Germline loops: CDR1 DFQATT, CDR2 SNEGSKA (reference sequence). In DNA form, the CDR3 reads TGCAGTGCTAGACTTAGACTAGCGGGATCCTACGAGCAGTACTTC. It is translated as CSARLRLAGSYEQYF.

This clonotype was seen only a few times. The chain links TRBV12-3 or TRBV12-4 to TRBJ1-3; D is ambiguous. Trimming pared 7 bases from V and 0 bases from J, leaving 4 bases between. The CDR3 has 12 residues. The CDR3 sequence: CASTNSGNTIYF. CDR3 nucleotides: TGTGCCAGCACCAACTCTGGAAACACCATATATTTT.

The rearrangement links TRBV15 to TRBJ1-4; TRBD1 matches at 10 bases. CDR1 is LNHNV, CDR2 YYDKDF, per germline (reference sequence). This CDR3 contains 16 residues. The V segment lost 3 bases and the J segment 11 bases; nucleotides outside the gene matches: 12. CDR3 loop: CATSSSRSGQGLKLFF. The CDR3 nucleotides are TGTGCCACCAGCAGCTCCAGGTCGGGACAGGGGTTGAAACTGTTTTTT.

The chain combines TRBV6-1 with TRBJ2-3; either TRBD1 or TRBD2 may supply D (5 bases each). The V gene's germline CDR1 is MNHNS and CDR2 SASEGT. The CDR3 contains 15 residues. Deletions cut 6 bases from V and 2 bases from J, with 15 bases between. This CDR3 reads CASRERDRHTDTQYF. The DNA for the CDR3 is TGTGCCAGCAGAGAAAGGGACCGACACACAGATACGCAGTATTTT.

Many counts were recorded for this clonotype. The chain carries TRBV29-1 and TRBJ2-1, with 10 bases lining up with TRBD1. From germline, CDR1 is SQVTM and CDR2 ANQGSEA. V lost 8 bases, J lost 7 bases, and 11 bases stayed unmatched. The CDR3 is made up of 14 amino acids. CDR3 sequence: CSSRSGQGLNEQFF. In DNA, the CDR3 is TGCAGCTCCAGGTCGGGACAGGGGTTGAATGAGCAGTTCTTC.

The chain employs TRBV12-3 or TRBV12-4 and TRBJ2-7, with D perhaps TRBD2 (6 bases). The length of the CDR3 is 14 residues. Trimming shortened V by 0 bases and J by 4 bases, and 10 bases separated the two germline ends. For the CDR3, the DNA is TGTGCCAGCAGTTTAGCGGGGGGAATTTACGAGCAGTACTTC. Amino acid sequence: CASSLAGGIYEQYF.